The clone carrying this TCR beta chain appeared a few times. Its antigen is not known. Through a sample-barcoded 5' primer and a J-beta primer mix, a second PCR was run for roughly 6 to 11 cycles. The template-switch adaptor, which had 12 random nucleotides, put a tag on each cDNA molecule. TCRdb redid the calling of the 5' RACE reads with MiXCR, one entry per CDR3 protein. The top ten clones hold approximately 10% of a sample with about 1.6 million distinct CDR3 sequences, about 31% of them seen once. This record belongs to a study of blood T cells in healthy people across ages. Whole-study context: Per two T cells, template switching captured roughly one barcoded beta molecule.

Study outcomes and limitations: With naive T cell percentage, TCR beta diversity showed a strong correlation.

Healthy Caucasians from Russia aged about 6 to 95 served as donors. Germline CDR1 and CDR2: MNHEY and SMNVEV (reference sequence). V lost 2 bases and J 0 bases, leaving 11 bases between the germline ends. The CDR3 spans 15 residues. This clonotype was obtained from a woman between 25 and 40 years old in good health. Sequenced: blood. The chain combines TRBV27 with TRBJ2-7; perhaps TRBD2 as D (5 bases). CDR3 DNA sequence: TGTGCCAGCAGTTTAAAGGGCGGGCTCTCCTACGAGCAGTACTTC. Protein product: CASSLKGGLSYEQYF.